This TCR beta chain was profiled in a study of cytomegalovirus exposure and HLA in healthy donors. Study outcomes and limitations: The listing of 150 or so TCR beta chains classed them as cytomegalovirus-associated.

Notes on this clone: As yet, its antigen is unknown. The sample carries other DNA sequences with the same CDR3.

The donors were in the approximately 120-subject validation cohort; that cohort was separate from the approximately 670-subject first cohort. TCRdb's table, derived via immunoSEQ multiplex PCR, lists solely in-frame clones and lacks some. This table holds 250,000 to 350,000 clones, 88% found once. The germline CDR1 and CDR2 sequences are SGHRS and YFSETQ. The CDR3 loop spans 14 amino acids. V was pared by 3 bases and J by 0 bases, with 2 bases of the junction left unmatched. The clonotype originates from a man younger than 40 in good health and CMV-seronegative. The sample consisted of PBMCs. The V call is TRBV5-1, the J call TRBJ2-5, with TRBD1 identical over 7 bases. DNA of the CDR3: TGCGCCAGCAGCTCGACAGGGAACCAAGAGACCCAGTACTTC. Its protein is CASSSTGNQETQYF.